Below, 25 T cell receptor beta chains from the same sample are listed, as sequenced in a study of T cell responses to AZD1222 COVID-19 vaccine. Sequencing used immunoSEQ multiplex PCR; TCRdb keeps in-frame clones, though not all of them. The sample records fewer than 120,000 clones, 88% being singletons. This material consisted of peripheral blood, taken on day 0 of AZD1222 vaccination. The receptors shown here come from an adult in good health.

The CDR3 sequence is CASSQQSSGRGYTF. For the CDR3, the DNA is TGTGCCAGCAGCCAACAATCGTCGGGAAGGGGCTACACCTTC. The chain carries TRBV14 and TRBJ1-2; unclear D gene. Germline V gives CDR1 SGHDN, CDR2 FVKESK. CDR3 size: 14 residues. The V and J ends lost 2 bases and 8 bases respectively, with 15 bases between them.

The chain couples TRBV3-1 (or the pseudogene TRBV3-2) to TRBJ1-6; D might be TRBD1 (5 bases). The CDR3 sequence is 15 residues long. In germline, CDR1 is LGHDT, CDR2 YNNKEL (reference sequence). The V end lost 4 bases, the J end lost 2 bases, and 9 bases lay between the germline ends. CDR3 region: CASSPTGAYNSPLHF. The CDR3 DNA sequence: TGTGCCAGCAGCCCAACGGGGGCCTATAATTCACCCCTCCACTTT.

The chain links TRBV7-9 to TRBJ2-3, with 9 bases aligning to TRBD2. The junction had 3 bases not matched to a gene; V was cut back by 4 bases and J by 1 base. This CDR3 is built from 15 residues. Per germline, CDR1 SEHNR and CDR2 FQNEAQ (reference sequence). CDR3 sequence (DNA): TGTGCCAGCAGCTCTAGCGGGGACGGCACAGATACGCAGTATTTT. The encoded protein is CASSSSGDGTDTQYF. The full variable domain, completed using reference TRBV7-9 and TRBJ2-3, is DTGVSQNPRHKITKRGQNVTFRCDPISEHNRLYWYRQTLGQGPEFLTYFQNEAQLEKSRLLSDRFSAERPKGSFSTLEIQRTEQGDSAMYLCASSSSGDGTDTQYFGPGTRLTVL.

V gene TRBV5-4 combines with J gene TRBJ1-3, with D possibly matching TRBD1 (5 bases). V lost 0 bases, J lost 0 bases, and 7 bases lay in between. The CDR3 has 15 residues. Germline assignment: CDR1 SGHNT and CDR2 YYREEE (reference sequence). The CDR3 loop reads CASSLGGLSGNTIYF. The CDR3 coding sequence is TGTGCCAGCAGCTTGGGGGGACTCTCTGGAAACACCATATATTTT.

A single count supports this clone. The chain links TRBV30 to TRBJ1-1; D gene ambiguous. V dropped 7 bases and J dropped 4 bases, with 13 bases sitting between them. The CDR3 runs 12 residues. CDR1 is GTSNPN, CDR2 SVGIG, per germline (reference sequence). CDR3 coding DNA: TGTGCCTCAGAACGGGTGGGCACTGAAGCTTTCTTT. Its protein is CASERVGTEAFF.

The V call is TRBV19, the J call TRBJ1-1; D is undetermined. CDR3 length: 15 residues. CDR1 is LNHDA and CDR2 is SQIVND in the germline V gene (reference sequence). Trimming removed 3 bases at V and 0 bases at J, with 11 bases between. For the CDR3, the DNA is TGTGCCAGTAGTATTGGCGCAGGAATGAACACTGAAGCTTTCTTT. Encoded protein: CASSIGAGMNTEAFF.

The CDR3 region is CASRHLWTGGYGYTF. Here the CDR3 DNA reads TGTGCCAGCAGACACCTATGGACAGGGGGCTATGGCTACACCTTC. This chain connects TRBV2 to TRBJ1-2, with 10 bases lining up with TRBD1. The CDR3 is 15 residues long. Trimming removed 6 bases from V and 4 bases from J; junction bases left unmatched: 8. From germline, CDR1 is SNHLY and CDR2 FYNNEI.

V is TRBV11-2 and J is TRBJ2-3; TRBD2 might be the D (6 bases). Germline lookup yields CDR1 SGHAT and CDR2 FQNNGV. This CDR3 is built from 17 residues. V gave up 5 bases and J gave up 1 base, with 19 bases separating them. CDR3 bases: TGTGCCAGCAGCCAAAAGTTAGCGGCTCAACGCACAGATACGCAGTATTTT. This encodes CASSQKLAAQRTDTQYF.

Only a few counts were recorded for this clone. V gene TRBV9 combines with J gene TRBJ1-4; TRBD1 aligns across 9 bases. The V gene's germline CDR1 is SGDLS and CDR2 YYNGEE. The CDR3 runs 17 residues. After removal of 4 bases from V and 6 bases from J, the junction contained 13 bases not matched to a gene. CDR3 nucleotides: TGTGCCAGCAGCCCCCGCTACAGGGGGCGCGGTGATGAAAAACTGTTTTTT. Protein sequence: CASSPRYRGRGDEKLFF.

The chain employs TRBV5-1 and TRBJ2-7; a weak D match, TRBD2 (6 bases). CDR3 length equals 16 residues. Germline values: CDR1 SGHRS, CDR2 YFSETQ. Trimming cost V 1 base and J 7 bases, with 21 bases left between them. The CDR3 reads CASSLFAGLTSGEQYF. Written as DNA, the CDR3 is TGCGCCAGCAGCTTGTTCGCGGGACTGACGTCGGGAGAGCAGTACTTC.

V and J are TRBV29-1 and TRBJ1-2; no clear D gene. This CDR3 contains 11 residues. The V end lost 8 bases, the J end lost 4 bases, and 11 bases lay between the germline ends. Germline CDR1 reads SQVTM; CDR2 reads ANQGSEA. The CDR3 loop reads CSTNVGYGYTF. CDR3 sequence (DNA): TGCAGCACCAACGTTGGCTATGGCTACACCTTC.

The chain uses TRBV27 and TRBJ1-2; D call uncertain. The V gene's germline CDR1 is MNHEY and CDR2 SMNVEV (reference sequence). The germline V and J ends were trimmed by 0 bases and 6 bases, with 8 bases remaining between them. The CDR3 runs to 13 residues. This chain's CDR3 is CASSLSGVDGYTF. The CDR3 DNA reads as TGTGCCAGCAGTTTATCGGGTGTTGATGGCTACACCTTC.

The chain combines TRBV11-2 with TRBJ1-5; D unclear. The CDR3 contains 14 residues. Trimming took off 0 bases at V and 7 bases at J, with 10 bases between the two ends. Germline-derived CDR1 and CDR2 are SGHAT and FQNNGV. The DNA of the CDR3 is TGTGCCAGCAGCTTAGACAGGTCGTCCCAGCCCCAGCATTTT. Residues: CASSLDRSSQPQHF.

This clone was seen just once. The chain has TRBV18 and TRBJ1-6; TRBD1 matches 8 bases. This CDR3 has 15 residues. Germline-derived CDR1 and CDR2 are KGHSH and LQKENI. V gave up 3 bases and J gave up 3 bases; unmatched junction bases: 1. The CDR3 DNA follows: TGTGCCAGCTCACCGGGGACAGGCTATAATTCACCCCTCCACTTT. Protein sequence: CASSPGTGYNSPLHF.

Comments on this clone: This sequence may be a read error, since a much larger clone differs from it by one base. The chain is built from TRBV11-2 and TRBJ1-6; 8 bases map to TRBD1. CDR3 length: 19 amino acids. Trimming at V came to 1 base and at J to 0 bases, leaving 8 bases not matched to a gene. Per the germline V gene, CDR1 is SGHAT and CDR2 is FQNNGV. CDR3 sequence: CASSLAVTGVSSYNSPLHF. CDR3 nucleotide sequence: TGTGCCAGCAGCTTAGCGGTGACAGGGGTAAGCTCCTATAATTCACCCCTCCACTTT. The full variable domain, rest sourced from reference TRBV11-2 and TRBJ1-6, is EAGVAQSPRYKIIEKRQSVAFWCNPISGHATLYWYQQILGQGPKLLIQFQNNGVVDDSQLPKDRFSAERLKGVDSTLKIQPAKLEDSAVYLCASSLAVTGVSSYNSPLHFGNGTRLTVT.

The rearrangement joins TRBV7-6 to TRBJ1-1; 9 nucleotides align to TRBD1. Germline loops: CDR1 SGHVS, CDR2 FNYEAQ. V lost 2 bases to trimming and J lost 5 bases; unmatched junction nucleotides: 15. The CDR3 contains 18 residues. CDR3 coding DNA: TGTGCCAGCAGCTTATTGACCGGGACAGGGAGTTTCGGGACTGAAGCTTTCTTT. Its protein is CASSLLTGTGSFGTEAFF.

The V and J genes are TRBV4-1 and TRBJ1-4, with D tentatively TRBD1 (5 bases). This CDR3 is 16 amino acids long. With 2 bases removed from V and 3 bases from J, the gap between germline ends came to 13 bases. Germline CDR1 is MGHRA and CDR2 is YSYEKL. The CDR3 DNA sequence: TGCGCCAGCAGCCAACCCTGGCAGGGACCTAATGAAAAACTGTTTTTT. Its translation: CASSQPWQGPNEKLFF.

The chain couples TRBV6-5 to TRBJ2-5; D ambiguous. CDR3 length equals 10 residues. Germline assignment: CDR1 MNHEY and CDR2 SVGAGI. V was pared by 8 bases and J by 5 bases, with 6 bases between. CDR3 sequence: CASLKETQYF. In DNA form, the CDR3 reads TGTGCCAGCCTCAAGGAGACCCAGTACTTC.

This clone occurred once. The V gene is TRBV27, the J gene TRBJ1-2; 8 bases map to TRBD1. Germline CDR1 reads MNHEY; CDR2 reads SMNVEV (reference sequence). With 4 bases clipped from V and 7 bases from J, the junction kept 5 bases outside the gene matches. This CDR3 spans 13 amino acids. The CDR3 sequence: CASSSRGRGGYTF. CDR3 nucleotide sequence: TGTGCCAGCAGTTCCAGGGGGCGTGGTGGCTACACCTTC.

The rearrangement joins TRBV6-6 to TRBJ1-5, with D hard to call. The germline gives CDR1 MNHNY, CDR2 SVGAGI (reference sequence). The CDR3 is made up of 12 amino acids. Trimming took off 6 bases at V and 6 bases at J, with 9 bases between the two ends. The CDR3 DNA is TGTGCCAGCAGCCACCCGTTTCAGCCCCAGCATTTT. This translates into CASSHPFQPQHF.

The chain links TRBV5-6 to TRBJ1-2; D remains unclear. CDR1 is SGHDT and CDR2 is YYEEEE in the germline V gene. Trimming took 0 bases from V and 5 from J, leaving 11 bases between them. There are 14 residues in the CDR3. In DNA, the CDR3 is TGTGCCAGCAGCTTGGCGGACCGATGGTATGGCTACACCTTC. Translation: CASSLADRWYGYTF.

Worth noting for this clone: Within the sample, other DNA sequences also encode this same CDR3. The CDR3 sequence: CASSYLSGNTEAFF. Here the CDR3 DNA reads TGTGCCAGCAGTTACTTGTCGGGGAACACTGAAGCTTTCTTT. This chain uses TRBV6-5 with TRBJ1-1; D is uncertain. The CDR3 loop spans 14 amino acids. Germline CDR1 reads MNHEY; CDR2 reads SVGAGI. The V end lost 1 base, the J end lost 1 base, and 7 bases lay between the germline ends.

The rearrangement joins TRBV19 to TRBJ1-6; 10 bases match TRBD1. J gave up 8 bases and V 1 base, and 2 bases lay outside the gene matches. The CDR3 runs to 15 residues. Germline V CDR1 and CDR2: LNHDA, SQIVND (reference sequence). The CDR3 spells CASSIAGTGDSPLHF. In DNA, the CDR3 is TGTGCCAGTAGTATAGCAGGGACAGGGGATTCACCCCTCCACTTT.

This CDR3 reads CASSPKSAGGVGEQYF. CDR3 DNA sequence: TGTGCCAGCTCACCAAAGTCAGCGGGAGGTGTTGGCGAGCAGTACTTC. V usage is TRBV18 and J usage is TRBJ2-7, with 9 bases that match TRBD2. The ends lost 2 bases at V and 6 bases at J; junction bases unmatched: 11. Germline-derived CDR1 and CDR2 are KGHSH and LQKENI. The CDR3 is 16 amino acids.

CDR3 nucleotides: TGTGCCAGCAGTGATATGGGTCCGCGGCAGGGGTTCCGCACAGATACGCAGTATTTT. Its translation is CASSDMGPRQGFRTDTQYF. The chain carries TRBV6-1 and TRBJ2-3, with a weak D call TRBD1 (6 bases). There are 19 residues in the CDR3. Germline V gene sequence: CDR1 MNHNS, CDR2 SASEGT. Trimming removed 3 bases from V and 1 base from J, with 23 bases in between.